This T cell receptor beta chain comes out of a study of blood T cell repertoires in COVID-19. TCRdb's copy holds only in-frame clones and misses some; the assay was immunoSEQ multiplex PCR. The sample lists 150,000 to 200,000 clones, 75% to 85% occurring once. Germline CDR1 MNHEY, CDR2 SVGAGI. V lost 8 bases and J 3 bases, leaving 11 bases between the germline ends. This CDR3 is built from 13 residues. The chain combines TRBV6-5 with TRBJ2-1, with D possibly being TRBD2 (6 bases). Sequencing was carried out using peripheral blood. The sequence was obtained from a human donor in a cohort sampled during active COVID-19. The CDR3 is CASSPSDYNEQFF. For the CDR3, the DNA is TGTGCCAGCTCCCCTAGCGACTACAATGAGCAGTTCTTC.